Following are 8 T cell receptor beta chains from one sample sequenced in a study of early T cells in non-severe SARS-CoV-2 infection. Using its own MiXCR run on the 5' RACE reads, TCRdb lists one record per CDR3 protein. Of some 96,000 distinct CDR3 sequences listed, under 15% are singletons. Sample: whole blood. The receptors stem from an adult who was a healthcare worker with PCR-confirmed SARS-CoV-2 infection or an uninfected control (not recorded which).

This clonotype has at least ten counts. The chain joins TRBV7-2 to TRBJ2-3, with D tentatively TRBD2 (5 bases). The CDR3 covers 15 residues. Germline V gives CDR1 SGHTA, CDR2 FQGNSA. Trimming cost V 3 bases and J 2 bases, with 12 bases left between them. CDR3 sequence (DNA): TGTGCCAGCAGCTTGAGGCTCCGGGACACAGATACGCAGTATTTT. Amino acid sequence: CASSLRLRDTDTQYF. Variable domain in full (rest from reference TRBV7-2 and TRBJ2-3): GAGVSQSPSNKVTEKGKDVELRCDPISGHTALYWYRQSLGQGLEFLIYFQGNSAPDKSGLPSDRFSAERTGGSVSTLTIQRTQQEDSAVYLCASSLRLRDTDTQYFGPGTRLTVL.

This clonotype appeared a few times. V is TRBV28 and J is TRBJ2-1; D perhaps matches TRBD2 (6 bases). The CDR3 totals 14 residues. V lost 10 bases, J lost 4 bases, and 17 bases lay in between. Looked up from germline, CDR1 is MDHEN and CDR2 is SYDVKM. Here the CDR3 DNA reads TGTGCCATGGGGCGGGGTACTTCTTACAATGAGCAGTTCTTC. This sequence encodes CAMGRGTSYNEQFF.

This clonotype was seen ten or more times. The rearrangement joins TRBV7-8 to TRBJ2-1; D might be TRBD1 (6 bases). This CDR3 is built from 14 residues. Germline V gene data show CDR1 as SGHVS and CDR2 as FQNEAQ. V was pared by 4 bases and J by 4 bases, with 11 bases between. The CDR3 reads CASSSLRGYNEQFF. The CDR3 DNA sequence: TGTGCCAGCAGCTCATTAAGGGGGTACAATGAGCAGTTCTTC. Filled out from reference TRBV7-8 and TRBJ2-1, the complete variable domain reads GAGVSQSPRYKVAKRGQDVALRCDPISGHVSLFWYQQALGQGPEFLTYFQNEAQLDKSGLPSDRFFAERPEGSVSTLKIQRTQQEDSAVYLCASSSLRGYNEQFFGPGTRLTVL.

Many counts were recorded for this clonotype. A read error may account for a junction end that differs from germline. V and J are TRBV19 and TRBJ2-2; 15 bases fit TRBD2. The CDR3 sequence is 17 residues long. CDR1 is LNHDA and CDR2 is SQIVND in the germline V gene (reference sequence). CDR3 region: CSLGLAGGFINTGELFF. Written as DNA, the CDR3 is TGCTCCCTCGGACTAGCGGGAGGGTTTATCAACACCGGGGAGCTGTTTTTT. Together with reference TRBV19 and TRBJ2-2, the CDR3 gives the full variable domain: DGGITQSPKYLFRKEGQNVTLSCEQNLNHDAMYWYRQDPGQGLRLIYYSQIVNDFQKGDIAEGYSVSREKKESFPLTVTSAQKNPTAFYLCSLGLAGGFINTGELFFGEGSRLTVL.

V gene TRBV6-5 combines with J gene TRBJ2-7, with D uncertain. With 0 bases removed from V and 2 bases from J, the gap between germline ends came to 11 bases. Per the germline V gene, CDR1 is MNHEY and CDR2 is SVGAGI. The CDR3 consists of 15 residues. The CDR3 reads CASSYSKVVPYEQYF. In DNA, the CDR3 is TGTGCCAGCAGTTACTCGAAGGTAGTCCCCTACGAGCAGTACTTC.

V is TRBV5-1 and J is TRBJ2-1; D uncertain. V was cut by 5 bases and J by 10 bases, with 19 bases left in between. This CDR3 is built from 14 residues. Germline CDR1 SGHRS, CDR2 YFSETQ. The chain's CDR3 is CASSLDPSVQEQFF. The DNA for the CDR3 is TGCGCCAGCAGTCTTGACCCTTCCGTCCAAGAGCAGTTCTTC.

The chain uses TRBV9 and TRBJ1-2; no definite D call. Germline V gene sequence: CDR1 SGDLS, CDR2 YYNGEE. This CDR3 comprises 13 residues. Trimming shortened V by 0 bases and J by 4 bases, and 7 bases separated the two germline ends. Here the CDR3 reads CASSVADTYGYTF. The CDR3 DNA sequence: TGTGCCAGCAGCGTAGCAGATACCTATGGCTACACCTTC.

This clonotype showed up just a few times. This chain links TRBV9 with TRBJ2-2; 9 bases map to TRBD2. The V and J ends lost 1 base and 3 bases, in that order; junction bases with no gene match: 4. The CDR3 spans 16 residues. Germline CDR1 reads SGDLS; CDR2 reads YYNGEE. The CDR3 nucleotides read TGTGCCAGCAGCGTAAGCGGCGGGAGGGACACCGGGGAGCTGTTTTTT. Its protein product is CASSVSGGRDTGELFF.